This TCR beta chain was recorded in a study of shared T cell receptors in the human thymus. Profiling relied on immunoSEQ multiplex PCR, and the TCRdb table lists in-frame clones only, not all of them. The table shows 720,000 or so clones, with approximately 85% occurring only once. From germline, CDR1 is SGHRS and CDR2 YFSETQ. The V end lost 2 bases, the J end lost 3 bases, and 12 bases lay between the germline ends. This CDR3 region has 15 residues. A further study also used this sample, focusing on human thymus T cells. That report notes: Each of the donors was a healthy Finnish infant who was undergoing open corrective cardiac surgery for congenital heart defects. Thymus pieces cut out during corrective heart surgery were the tissue that was used. Biased V and J segment usage appeared in thymus and peripheral blood. Related studies found that unrelated individuals share highly overlapping thymic repertoires.

This sequence was found in a girl less than two years old with a congenital heart defect. The sequencing sample was made of thymocytes. V usage is TRBV5-1 and J usage is TRBJ1-5; tentative D call: TRBD1 (6 bases). Here the CDR3 reads CASSFRGWPNQPQHF. CDR3 nucleotide sequence: TGCGCCAGCAGCTTCAGGGGTTGGCCCAATCAGCCCCAGCATTTT.